This T cell receptor (beta chain) is drawn from a study of OX40 agonist ivuxolimab in advanced cancers. For context, the study as a whole: The costimulatory receptor OX40 (CD134) was targeted by ivuxolimab, a fully human IgG2 agonistic monoclonal antibody. Intravenous ivuxolimab was administered to patients every 2 weeks at six dose levels: 0.01, 0.1, 0.3, 1.5, 3 and 10 mg/kg. Of the roughly 50 dose-escalation patients, hepatocellular carcinoma was present in around 20, melanoma in approximately 15, renal cell carcinoma in 9 and head and neck cancer in 9. A male proportion of about 79% and a mean age of around 60 years, ranging from about 23 to 90, were recorded for the dose-escalation cohort. Patients were allowed to have had prior anti-PD-1, anti-PD-L1 or anti-CTLA-4 therapy, and approximately 39% of the dose-escalation patients had been treated with checkpoint inhibitors. Three dose-escalation patients achieved partial responses, one with hepatocellular carcinoma and two with cutaneous melanoma. The purpose of peripheral TCRbeta sequencing was to test whether ivuxolimab changed TCR sequence diversity and led to clonal T-cell expansion. The paper describes the monotherapy dose-escalation part (N ≈ 52 patients) of the phase I trial of ivuxolimab.

As regards this clone: Its antigen specificity is not known. The sample holds no much larger clone one base away, and base qualities are not on file.

At the junction V is shortened by 0 bases and J by 1 base, with 4 bases in between. The CDR3 contains 14 residues, cysteine and phenylalanine counted. Just the 42-base CDR3 DNA is kept, in frame starting at base 1. From a lookup of the germline V gene (reference sequence), CDR1 and CDR2 are SGHNT and YYREEE. Overall study outcomes, separate from this receptor: The antigen specificity of the clonally expanded peripheral T cells was not determined. At doses of 0.1 to 3.0 mg/kg, clonal expansion of both CD4+ and CD8+ blood T cells was observed from baseline to week 6. In the 0.1-3.0 mg/kg groups, partial responders had among the lowest normalized peripheral clonal expansion, particularly in CD8+ T cells. After ivuxolimab, expanded clones were on average more numerous among CD8+ T cells than among CD4+ T cells. Low levels of normalized T-cell clonal expansion were also shown by some nonresponding patients.

Genomic DNA was isolated from the sorted cells so that the TCRbeta CDR3 region could be sequenced. The immunoSEQ Assay was used to sequence the TCRbeta CDR3 regions. TCRdb mirrors the immuneACCESS table, restricted to in-frame sequences. Some clones are absent from its copies; in checked studies, under half trace to an unresolved V gene, and the reason for the others is unknown. The sample has 35,000 to 55,000 clones on record, approximately 80% of them singletons. The ten largest clones represent about 7% of the sample. The trial excluded patients who had a history of autoimmune disease or were on systemic immunosuppression. Peripheral blood for TCR sequencing was collected from all dose cohorts at baseline, on cycle 4 day 1, and on cycle 7 day 1. Samples were obtained from an open-label, multicenter, first-in-human phase I dose-escalation trial of ivuxolimab. Adults with locally advanced or metastatic melanoma, renal cell carcinoma, hepatocellular carcinoma or head and neck squamous cell carcinoma were enrolled in the trial. CD4+ and CD8+ T cells were sorted separately from peripheral blood before TCR sequencing.

This receptor was identified in an adult with an advanced solid tumor such as melanoma, head and neck, liver or kidney cancer. Here the chain combines TRBV5-4 and TRBJ2-2; the D segment cannot be called with confidence. The source was CD4+ or CD8+ T cells sorted from blood, collected in a trial of the OX40 agonist ivuxolimab. Here is the DNA: TGTGCCAGCAGCTTGGTGGGGAACACCGGGGAGCTGTTTTTT. This translates into CASSLVGNTGELFF.